What follows is one T cell receptor beta chain and its context. The V end was cut by 5 bases, the J end by 2 bases, with 13 bases between. The V gene's germline CDR1 is LNHDA and CDR2 SQIVND (reference sequence). The CDR3 covers 15 residues. The entry originates in a study of control samples from healthy donors and cancer patients. Profiled with immunoSEQ multiplex PCR; TCRdb holds only in-frame clones, not every one. The table records about 180,000 clones, approximately 90% of them present only once. The clonotype originates from a man younger than 45 in good health. The chain recombines TRBV19 with TRBJ1-5, with unresolved D. Input material: blood. CDR3: CASSLDPMGNQPQHF. DNA for the CDR3: TGTGCCAGTAGTCTTGACCCCATGGGCAATCAGCCCCAGCATTTT.